These 15 T cell receptor beta chains came from one sample sequenced in a study of tumor and adjacent non-tumor tissue in lung cancer. The template was RNA from unsorted bulk tissue. This non-tumor lung sample came from over 3 cm beyond the tumor edge. Three rounds of nested PCR, following a modified ARM-PCR protocol, produced the TCRbeta library. MiXCR, run by TCRdb on the multiplex PCR reads, gives a single entry per CDR3 protein. This table holds about 77,000 distinct CDR3 sequences, about 80% found once. The sequencing input was distant non-tumor lung tissue. The receptors were sampled from a man aged 65 to 85 with non-small cell lung cancer.

On this clonotype itself: Germline and junction disagree at one end, which may indicate a read error. The CDR3 DNA is TGCGCCAGCAGCCCCTACGCTGGGACAGCAACTAATGAAAAACAGTTTTTT. Translation: CASSPYAGTATNEKQFF. This rearrangement joins TRBV5-1 to TRBJ1-4, with 7 positions matching TRBD1. CDR1 is SGHRS, CDR2 YFSETQ, per germline. This CDR3 region has 17 residues.

This clonotype has more than one count but fewer than ten. A read error may explain this, as a much larger clone is one base away. The V call is TRBV5-4, the J call TRBJ2-2; D is uncertain. V was clipped by 4 bases and J by 1 base, with 11 bases between them. The CDR3 is 15 amino acids. Germline V gene sequence: CDR1 SGHNT, CDR2 YYREEE (reference sequence). This CDR3 is CASSPVSLNTGELFF. In DNA form, the CDR3 reads TGTGCCAGCAGCCCCGTGTCTTTGAACACCGGGGAGCTGTTTTTT.

Concerning this clonotype itself: This may come from a read error, since a much larger clone is one base off. The J gene is TRBJ1-5, the V gene TRBV12-3 or TRBV12-4; 7 bases are a match to TRBD1. The CDR3 covers 16 residues. The CDR3 protein is CASSLTQGVSNQPQLF. The CDR3 DNA reads TGTGCCAGCAGTCTCACGCAGGGGGTGAGCAATCAGCCCCAGCTTTTT.

A word on this clonotype: This could be a read error, since a much larger clone is one nucleotide away. The chain employs TRBV4-1 and TRBJ2-3, with D perhaps matching TRBD2 (5 bases). CDR1 MGHRA and CDR2 YSYEKL come from the germline V gene. The CDR3 runs 14 residues. The chain's CDR3 is CTSSQETRANTQYF. In DNA, the CDR3 is TGCACCAGCAGCCAAGAAACTAGAGCAAATACGCAGTATTTT.

Comments on this clonotype: A much larger clone differs by one base, so this may be a read error. V usage is TRBV5-6 and J usage is TRBJ1-2, with D possibly matching TRBD1 (5 bases). The CDR3 runs to 14 residues. In germline, CDR1 is SGHDT, CDR2 YYEEEE. The germline V and J ends were trimmed by 0 bases and 10 bases, with 16 bases remaining between them. The CDR3 nucleotides read TGTGCCAGCAGCTTGGAGGTCCAGGGAAGTGACTACACCTTC. Its translation is CASSLEVQGSDYTF.

With respect to this clonotype: The junction shows a germline mismatch at one end, possibly a read error. The V call is TRBV7-3, the J call TRBJ2-1, with unresolved D. Germline CDR1 and CDR2: SGHTA and FQGTGA. The CDR3 consists of 12 residues. As DNA, the CDR3 is TGTGCCAACAGCTTATCGACTGGCGAGCAGTTCTTC. Its protein is CANSLSTGEQFF.

The CDR3 DNA reads as TGCAGTCCTAATCATCCAGTCATCTGTGAGCAGTTCTTC. Protein sequence: CSPNHPVICEQFF. The chain is built from TRBV20-1 and TRBJ2-1, with D hard to call. The CDR3 has 13 residues. The germline V gene encodes CDR1 DFQATT and CDR2 SNEGSKA (reference sequence). The V end was cut by 8 bases, the J end by 9 bases, with 20 bases between.

Details on this clonotype: A read error may account for a junction end that differs from germline. J is TRBJ1-5 and V is TRBV24-1, with 9 bases aligning to TRBD1. CDR1 and CDR2 from the germline V gene are KGHDR and SFDVKD. This CDR3 spans 15 amino acids. The CDR3 here is CATSDDRTGDQPRHF. The CDR3 DNA follows: TGTGCCACCAGTGACGATAGGACAGGGGATCAGCCCCGGCATTTT.

Remarks on this clonotype: An end of the junction differs from the germline gene, which may be a read error. The chain carries TRBV6-1 and TRBJ2-7; TRBD1 agrees at 8 bases. Germline CDR1 is MNHNS and CDR2 is SASEGT. The CDR3 length is 13 residues. The CDR3 sequence is CASIGTGLYEHYF. CDR3 sequence (DNA): TGTGCCAGCATAGGGACAGGTCTGTATGAGCACTACTTC.

This clonotype came up once. In this CDR3 the conserved last residue, phenylalanine or tryptophan, is missing, so a read error is likely. V and J are TRBV11-2 and TRBJ2-5, with D perhaps matching TRBD2 (6 bases). Germline V CDR1 and CDR2: SGHAT, FQNNGV. This CDR3 has 14 residues. The CDR3 is CASNLERGGEAQYL. DNA of the CDR3: TGTGCCAGCAACTTAGAAAGGGGCGGGGAGGCCCAGTACTTA.

Note on this clonotype: Because the CDR3 is missing its conserved closing phenylalanine or tryptophan, this is likely a read error. V usage is TRBV5-4 and J usage is TRBJ2-7; 11 nucleotides agree with TRBD1. V shed 3 bases, J shed 3 bases, and the junction held 2 bases outside the gene matches. The CDR3 contains 14 residues. Germline CDR1 reads SGHNT; CDR2 reads YYREEE (reference sequence). The CDR3 DNA sequence: TGTGCCAGCAGCTACGGGACAGGGGGCTACGAGCAGTACTTA. Protein sequence: CASSYGTGGYEQYL.

J is TRBJ2-5 and V is TRBV12-3 or TRBV12-4; D ambiguous. V was pared by 6 bases and J by 5 bases, with 19 bases between. The CDR3 covers 15 residues. The CDR3 DNA is TGTGCCAGCAGCGGGCTAGTTGGAGTGATGGAGACCCAGTACTTC. Residues: CASSGLVGVMETQYF.

A remark on this clonotype: A read error may be the cause here, since a much bigger clone is one base away. CDR3 residues: CVSSAQGLHEQYF. The CDR3 DNA is TGTGTCAGCAGTGCACAGGGGCTCCACGAGCAGTACTTC. The chain links TRBV6-6 to TRBJ2-7; TRBD1 matches 7 bases. The CDR3 contains 13 residues. Germline assignment: CDR1 MNHNY and CDR2 SVGAGI (reference sequence).

In the case of this clonotype: One junction end disagrees with the germline gene, perhaps due to a read error. This chain uses TRBV11-2 with TRBJ2-3; 9 bases align to TRBD1. Per the germline V gene, CDR1 is SGHAT and CDR2 is FQNNGV. CDR3 length: 14 amino acids. Here the CDR3 DNA reads TGTGCCAGAAGCTCAACAGGGGGCTCGAATACGCAGTATTTT. Translation gives CARSSTGGSNTQYF.

On this clonotype itself: It is likely a read error, because the conserved phenylalanine at the end of the CDR3 is missing. The gene calls are TRBV11-1 and TRBJ1-1, with a possible D match to TRBD1 (5 bases). This CDR3 region has 15 residues. The ends were cut back, 1 base at V and 5 bases at J, with 14 bases in the middle. Germline V gene sequence: CDR1 SGHAT, CDR2 FQDESV (reference sequence). CDR3 nucleotides: TGTGCCAGCAGCTTAGAGAATGGGGCGGGGACTGAAGCTTTCTTA. Translating gives CASSLENGAGTEAFL.